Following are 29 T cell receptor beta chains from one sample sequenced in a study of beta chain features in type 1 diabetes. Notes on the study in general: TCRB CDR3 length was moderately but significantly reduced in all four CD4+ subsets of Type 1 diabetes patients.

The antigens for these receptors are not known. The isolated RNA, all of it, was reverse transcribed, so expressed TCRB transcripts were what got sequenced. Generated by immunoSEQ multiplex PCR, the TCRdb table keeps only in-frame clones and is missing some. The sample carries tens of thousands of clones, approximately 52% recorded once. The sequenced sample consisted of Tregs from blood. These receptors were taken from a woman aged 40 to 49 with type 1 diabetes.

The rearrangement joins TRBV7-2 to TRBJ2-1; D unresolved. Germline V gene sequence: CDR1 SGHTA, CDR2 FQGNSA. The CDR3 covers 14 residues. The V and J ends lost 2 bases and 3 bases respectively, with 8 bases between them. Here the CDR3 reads CASSLFASYNEQFF. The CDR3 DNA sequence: TGTGCCAGCAGCTTATTTGCCAGCTACAATGAGCAGTTCTTC.

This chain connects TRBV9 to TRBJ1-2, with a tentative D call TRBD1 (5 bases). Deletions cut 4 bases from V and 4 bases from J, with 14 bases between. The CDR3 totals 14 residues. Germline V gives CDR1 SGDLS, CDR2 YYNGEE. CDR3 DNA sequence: TGTGCCAGCAGCAGAGCACGGGGGAGCTATGGCTACACCTTC. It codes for CASSRARGSYGYTF. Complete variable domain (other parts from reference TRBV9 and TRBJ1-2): DSGVTQTPKHLITATGQRVTLRCSPRSGDLSVYWYQQSLDQGLQFLIQYYNGEERAKGNILERFSAQQFPDLHSELNLSSLELGDSALYFCASSRARGSYGYTFGSGTRLTVV.

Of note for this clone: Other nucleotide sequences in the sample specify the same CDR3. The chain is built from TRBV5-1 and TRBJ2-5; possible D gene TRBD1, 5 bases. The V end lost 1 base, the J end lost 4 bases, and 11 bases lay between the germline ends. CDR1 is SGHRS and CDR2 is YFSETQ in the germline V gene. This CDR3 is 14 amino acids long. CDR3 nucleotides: TGCGCCAGCAGCTTGTACCCAGGGTCAGAGACCCAGTACTTC. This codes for CASSLYPGSETQYF.

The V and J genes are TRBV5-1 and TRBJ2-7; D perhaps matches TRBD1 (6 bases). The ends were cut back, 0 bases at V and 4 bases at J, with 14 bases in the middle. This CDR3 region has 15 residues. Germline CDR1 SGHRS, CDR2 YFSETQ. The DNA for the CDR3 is TGCGCCAGCAGCTTGGTCTCCGGGCAGGGGTACGAGCAGTACTTC. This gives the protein CASSLVSGQGYEQYF.

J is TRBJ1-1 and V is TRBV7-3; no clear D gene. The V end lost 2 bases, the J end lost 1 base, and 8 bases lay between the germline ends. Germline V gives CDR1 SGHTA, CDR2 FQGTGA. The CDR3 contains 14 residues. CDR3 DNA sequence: TGTGCCAGCAGCTTAGGTATCGGGAACACTGAAGCTTTCTTT. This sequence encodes CASSLGIGNTEAFF.

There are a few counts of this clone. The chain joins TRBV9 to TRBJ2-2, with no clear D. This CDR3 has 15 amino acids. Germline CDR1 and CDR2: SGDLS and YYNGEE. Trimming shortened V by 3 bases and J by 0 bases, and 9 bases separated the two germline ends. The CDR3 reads CASSADTTNTGELFF. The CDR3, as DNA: TGTGCCAGCAGCGCCGACACCACGAACACCGGGGAGCTGTTTTTT.

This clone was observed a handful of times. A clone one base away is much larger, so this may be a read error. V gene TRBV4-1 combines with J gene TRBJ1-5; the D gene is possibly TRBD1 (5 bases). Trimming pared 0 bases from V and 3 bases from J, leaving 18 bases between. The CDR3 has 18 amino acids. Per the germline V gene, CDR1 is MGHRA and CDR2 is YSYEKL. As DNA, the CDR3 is TGCGCCAGCAGCCAAGACCCACACGGGAGCAGGGCCAATCAGCCCCAGCATTTT. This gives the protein CASSQDPHGSRANQPQHF.

In DNA, the CDR3 is TGCGCCAGCAGCGCAGACAGGGACACTGAAGCTTTCTTT. Translating gives CASSADRDTEAFF. The rearrangement uses TRBV5-1 and TRBJ1-1; 7 positions agree with TRBD1. This CDR3 contains 13 residues. Germline assignment: CDR1 SGHRS and CDR2 YFSETQ. With V trimmed by 4 bases and J by 3 bases, 3 bases remained unmatched.

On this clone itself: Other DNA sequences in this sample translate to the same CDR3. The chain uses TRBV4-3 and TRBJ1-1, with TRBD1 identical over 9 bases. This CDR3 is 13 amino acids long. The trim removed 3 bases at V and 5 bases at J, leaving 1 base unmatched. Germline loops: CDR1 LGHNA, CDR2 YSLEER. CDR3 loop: CASSQDRGTEAFF. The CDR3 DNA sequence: TGCGCCAGCAGCCAGGACAGGGGAACTGAAGCTTTCTTT.

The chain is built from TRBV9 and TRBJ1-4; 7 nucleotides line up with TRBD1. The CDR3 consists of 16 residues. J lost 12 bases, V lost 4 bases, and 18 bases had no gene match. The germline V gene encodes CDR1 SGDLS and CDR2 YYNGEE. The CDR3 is CASSPEGAGGLKELFF. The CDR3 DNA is TGTGCCAGCAGCCCCGAGGGGGCAGGGGGACTGAAGGAACTGTTTTTT. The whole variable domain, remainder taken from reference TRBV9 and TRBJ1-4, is DSGVTQTPKHLITATGQRVTLRCSPRSGDLSVYWYQQSLDQGLQFLIQYYNGEERAKGNILERFSAQQFPDLHSELNLSSLELGDSALYFCASSPEGAGGLKELFFGSGTQLSVL.

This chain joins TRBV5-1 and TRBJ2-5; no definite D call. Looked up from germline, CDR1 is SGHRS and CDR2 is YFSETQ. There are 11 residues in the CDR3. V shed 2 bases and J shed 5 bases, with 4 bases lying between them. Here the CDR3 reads CASSFRETQYF. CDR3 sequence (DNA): TGCGCCAGCAGCTTCAGGGAGACCCAGTACTTC.

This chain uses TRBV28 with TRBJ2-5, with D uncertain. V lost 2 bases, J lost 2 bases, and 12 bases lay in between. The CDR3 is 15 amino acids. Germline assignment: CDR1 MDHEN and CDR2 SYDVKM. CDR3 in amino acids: CASSLALGSQETQYF. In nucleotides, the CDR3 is TGTGCCAGCAGTTTAGCATTGGGCAGTCAAGAGACCCAGTACTTC.

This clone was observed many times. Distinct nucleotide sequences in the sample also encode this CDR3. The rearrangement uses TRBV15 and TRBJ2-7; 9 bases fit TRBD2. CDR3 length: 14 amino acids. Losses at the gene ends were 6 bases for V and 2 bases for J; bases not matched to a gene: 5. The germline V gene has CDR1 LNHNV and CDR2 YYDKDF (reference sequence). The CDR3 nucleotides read TGTGCCACCAGGGTGCGGGAGGGACCCTACGAGCAGTACTTC. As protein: CATRVREGPYEQYF.

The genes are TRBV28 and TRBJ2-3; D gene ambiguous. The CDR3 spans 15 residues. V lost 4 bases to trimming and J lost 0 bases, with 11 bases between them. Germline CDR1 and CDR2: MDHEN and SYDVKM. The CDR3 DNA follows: TGTGCCAGCAGTTCTCCGGTGACTAGCACAGATACGCAGTATTTT. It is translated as CASSSPVTSTDTQYF.

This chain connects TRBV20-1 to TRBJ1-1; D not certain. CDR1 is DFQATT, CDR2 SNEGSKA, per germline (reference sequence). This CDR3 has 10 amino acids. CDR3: CRTGGTEAFF. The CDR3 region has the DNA TGCCGTACCGGAGGTACTGAAGCTTTCTTT.

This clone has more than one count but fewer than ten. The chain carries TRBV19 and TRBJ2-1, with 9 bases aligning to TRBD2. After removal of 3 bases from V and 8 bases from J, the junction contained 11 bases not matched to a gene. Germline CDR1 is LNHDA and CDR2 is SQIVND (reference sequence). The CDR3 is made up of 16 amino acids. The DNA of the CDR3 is TGTGCCAGTAGTATTCAAGCGGGAGGAGGCGGGCATGAGCAGTTCTTC. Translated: CASSIQAGGGGHEQFF.

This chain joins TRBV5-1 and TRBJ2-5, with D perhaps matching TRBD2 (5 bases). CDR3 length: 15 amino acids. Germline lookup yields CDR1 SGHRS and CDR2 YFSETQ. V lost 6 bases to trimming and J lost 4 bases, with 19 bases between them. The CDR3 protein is CASTPRPNRGETQYF. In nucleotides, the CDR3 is TGCGCCAGCACCCCTCGACCCAATCGGGGAGAGACCCAGTACTTC.

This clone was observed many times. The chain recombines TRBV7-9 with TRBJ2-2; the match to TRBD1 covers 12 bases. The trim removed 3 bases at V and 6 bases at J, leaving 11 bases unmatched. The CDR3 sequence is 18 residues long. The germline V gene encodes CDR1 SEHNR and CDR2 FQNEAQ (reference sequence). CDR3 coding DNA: TGTGCCAGCAGCTTCGGGACAGGGGGCCTGAACAACGCCGGGGAGCTGTTTTTT. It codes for CASSFGTGGLNNAGELFF.

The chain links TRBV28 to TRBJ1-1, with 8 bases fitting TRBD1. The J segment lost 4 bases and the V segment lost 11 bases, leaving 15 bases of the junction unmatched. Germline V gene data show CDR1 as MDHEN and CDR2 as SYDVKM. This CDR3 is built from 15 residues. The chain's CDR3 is CAGQSGGVGGTEAFF. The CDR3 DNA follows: TGTGCCGGGCAATCAGGGGGCGTAGGGGGCACTGAAGCTTTCTTT.

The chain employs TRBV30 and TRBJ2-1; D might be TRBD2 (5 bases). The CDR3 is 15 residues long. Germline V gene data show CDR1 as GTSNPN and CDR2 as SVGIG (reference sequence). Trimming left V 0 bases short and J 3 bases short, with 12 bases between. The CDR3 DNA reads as TGTGCCTGGAGTGTATACGGGAAGATCTACAATGAGCAGTTCTTC. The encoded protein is CAWSVYGKIYNEQFF.

Here the CDR3 DNA reads TGCGCCAGCAGTCGCCAATCCGGGACAGGGGTCGGCTACGAGCAGTACTTC. It yields the protein CASSRQSGTGVGYEQYF. The V and J genes are TRBV4-1 and TRBJ2-7; TRBD1 aligns across 10 bases. CDR1 MGHRA and CDR2 YSYEKL come from the germline V gene. J lost 3 bases, V lost 6 bases, and 14 bases had no gene match. The CDR3 has 17 amino acids.

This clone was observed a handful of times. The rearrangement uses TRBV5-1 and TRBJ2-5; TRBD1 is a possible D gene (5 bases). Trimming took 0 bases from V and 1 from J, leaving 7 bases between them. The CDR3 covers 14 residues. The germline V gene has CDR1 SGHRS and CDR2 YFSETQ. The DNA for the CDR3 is TGCGCCAGCAGCTTGGTACAGGTCCAAGAGACCCAGTACTTC. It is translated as CASSLVQVQETQYF.

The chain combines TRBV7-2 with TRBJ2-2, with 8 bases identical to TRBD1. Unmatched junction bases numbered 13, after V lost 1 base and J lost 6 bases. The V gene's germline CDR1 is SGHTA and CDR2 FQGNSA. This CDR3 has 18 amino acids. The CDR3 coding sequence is TGTGCCAGCAGCTTAGAGGGACCTGGACAGGGTCTCGCCGGGGAGCTGTTTTTT. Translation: CASSLEGPGQGLAGELFF.

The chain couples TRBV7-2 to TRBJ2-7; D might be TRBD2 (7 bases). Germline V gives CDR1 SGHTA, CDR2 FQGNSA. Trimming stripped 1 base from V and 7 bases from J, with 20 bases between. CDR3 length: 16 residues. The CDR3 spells CASSLGGGLGGGEQYF. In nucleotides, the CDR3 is TGTGCCAGCAGCTTAGGGGGCGGGTTGGGAGGGGGGGAGCAGTACTTC.

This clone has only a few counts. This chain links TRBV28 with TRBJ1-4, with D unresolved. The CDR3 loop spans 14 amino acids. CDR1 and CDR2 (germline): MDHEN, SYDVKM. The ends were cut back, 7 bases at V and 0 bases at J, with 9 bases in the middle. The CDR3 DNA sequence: TGTGCCAGCACAGGAGGTGCAACTAATGAAAAACTGTTTTTT. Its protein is CASTGGATNEKLFF.

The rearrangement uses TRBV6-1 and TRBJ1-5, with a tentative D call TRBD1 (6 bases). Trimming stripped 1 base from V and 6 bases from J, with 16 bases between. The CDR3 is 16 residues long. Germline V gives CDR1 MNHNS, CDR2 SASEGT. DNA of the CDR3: TGTGCCAGCAGTGAAGGTCAGGGGACGTGGGGTCAGCCCCAGCATTTT. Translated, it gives CASSEGQGTWGQPQHF.

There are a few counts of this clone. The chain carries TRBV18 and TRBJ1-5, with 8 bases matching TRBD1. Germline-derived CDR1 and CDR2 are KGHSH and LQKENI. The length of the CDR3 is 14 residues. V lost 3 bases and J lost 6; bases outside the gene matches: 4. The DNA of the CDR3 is TGTGCCAGCTCACCGGGACAGGCAAGTCAGCCCCAGCATTTT. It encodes CASSPGQASQPQHF.

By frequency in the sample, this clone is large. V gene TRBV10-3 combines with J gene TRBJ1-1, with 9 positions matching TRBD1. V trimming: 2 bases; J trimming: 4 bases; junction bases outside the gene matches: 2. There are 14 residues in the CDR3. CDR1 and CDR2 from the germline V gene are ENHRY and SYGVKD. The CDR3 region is CAISEGQGFTEAFF. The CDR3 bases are TGTGCCATCAGTGAGGGACAGGGGTTCACTGAAGCTTTCTTT.

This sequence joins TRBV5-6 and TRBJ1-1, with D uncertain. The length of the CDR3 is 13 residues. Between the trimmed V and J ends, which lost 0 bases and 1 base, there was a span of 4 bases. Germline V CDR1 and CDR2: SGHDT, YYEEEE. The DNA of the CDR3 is TGTGCCAGCAGCTTGGTCTGGAACACTGAAGCTTTCTTT. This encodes CASSLVWNTEAFF.